What follows describes a single TCR beta chain. Its antigen is as yet unknown. MiXCR, run by TCRdb on the 5' RACE reads, gives a single entry per CDR3 protein. The data show 250,000 to 300,000 distinct CDR3 sequences, around 16% seen once. This sample is drawn from a study of T-cell memory formation after mild COVID-19. V shed 0 bases and J shed 5 bases, with 14 bases lying between them. This CDR3 is 15 amino acids long. Per germline, CDR1 LGHNA and CDR2 YSLEER. Findings and limits, study-wide: A balance of CD4 and CD8 characterized clones contracting day 15 to 85, whereas later expanders leaned CD4+.

Sequenced material: PBMCs or a T cell subset sorted from them (not recorded which). This chain connects TRBV4-3 to TRBJ2-7; the D is unclear. This sequence originates from a man aged 18 to 29 who had mild COVID-19 (a few samples of this study predate the infection). Cell type and time point are not known. CDR3 amino acids: CASSQDKVFRDEQYF. The CDR3 DNA sequence: TGCGCCAGCAGCCAAGATAAAGTCTTCCGGGACGAGCAGTACTTC.